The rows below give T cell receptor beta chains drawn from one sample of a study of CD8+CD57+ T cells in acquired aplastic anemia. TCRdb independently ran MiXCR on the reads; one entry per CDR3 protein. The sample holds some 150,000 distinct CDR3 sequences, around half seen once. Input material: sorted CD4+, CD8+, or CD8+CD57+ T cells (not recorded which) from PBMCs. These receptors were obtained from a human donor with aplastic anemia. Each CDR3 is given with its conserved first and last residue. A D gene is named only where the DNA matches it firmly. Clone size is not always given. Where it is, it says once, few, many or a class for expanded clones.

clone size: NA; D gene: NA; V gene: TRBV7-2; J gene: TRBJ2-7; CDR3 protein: CTSSLVFDKQYF; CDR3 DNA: TGTACCAGCAGCTTAGTGTTCGACAAGCAGTACTTC
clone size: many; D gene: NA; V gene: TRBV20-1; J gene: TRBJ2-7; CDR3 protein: CSAKGSRTYEQYF; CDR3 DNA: TGCAGTGCTAAAGGTAGTAGGACCTACGAGCAGTACTTC
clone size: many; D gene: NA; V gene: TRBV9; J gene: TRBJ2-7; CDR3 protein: CASSVAEGAYEQYF; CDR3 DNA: TGTGCCAGCAGCGTAGCTGAAGGAGCCTACGAGCAGTACTTC
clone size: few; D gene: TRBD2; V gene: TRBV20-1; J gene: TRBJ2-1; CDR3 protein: CSARAGGHSYNEQFF; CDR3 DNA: TGCAGTGCTAGGGCGGGGGGGCACTCCTACAATGAGCAGTTCTTC
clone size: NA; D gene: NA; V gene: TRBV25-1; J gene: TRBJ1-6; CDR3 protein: CASSAGLHSPLHF; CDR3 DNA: TGTGCCAGCAGTGCAGGGCTCCATTCACCCCTCCACTTT
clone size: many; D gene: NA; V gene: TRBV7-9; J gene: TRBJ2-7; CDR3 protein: CASSSGGTYEQYF; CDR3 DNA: TGTGCCAGCAGCTCGGGCGGAACCTACGAGCAGTACTTC
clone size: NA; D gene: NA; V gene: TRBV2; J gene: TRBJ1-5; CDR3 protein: CASSVRVEGDQPQHF; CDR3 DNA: TGTGCCAGCAGTGTCCGGGTTGAGGGCGATCAGCCCCAGCATTTT
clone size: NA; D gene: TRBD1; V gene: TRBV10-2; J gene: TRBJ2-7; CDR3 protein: CASSESVGRGSSYEQYF; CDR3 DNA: TGCGCCAGCAGTGAGTCGGTAGGCAGGGGGAGCTCCTACGAGCAGTACTTC
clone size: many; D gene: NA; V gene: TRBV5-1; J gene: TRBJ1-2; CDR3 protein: CASMDQGGYTF; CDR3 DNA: TGCGCCAGCATGGACCAGGGGGGCTACACCTTC
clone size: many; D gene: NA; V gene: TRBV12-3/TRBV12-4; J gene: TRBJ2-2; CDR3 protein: CASSTRGNGELFF; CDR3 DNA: TGTGCCAGCAGTACCAGGGGAAACGGGGAGCTGTTTTTT
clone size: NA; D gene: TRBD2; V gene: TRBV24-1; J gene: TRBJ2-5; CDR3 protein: CATSDPPGGRETQYF; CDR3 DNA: TGTGCCACCAGTGATCCCCCGGGAGGGCGAGAGACCCAGTACTTC
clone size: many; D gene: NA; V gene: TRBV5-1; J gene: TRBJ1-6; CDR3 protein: CASSLVVDGGSYNSPLHF; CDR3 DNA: TGCGCCAGCAGCTTGGTAGTGGATGGGGGGTCCTATAATTCACCCCTCCACTTT
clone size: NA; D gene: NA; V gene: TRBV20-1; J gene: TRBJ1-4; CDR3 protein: CSARTPGREKLFF; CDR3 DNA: TGCAGTGCTAGAACCCCAGGGAGAGAAAAACTGTTTTTT
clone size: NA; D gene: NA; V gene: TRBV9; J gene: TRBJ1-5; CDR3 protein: CASSVGWGDSWAQHF; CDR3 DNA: TGTGCCAGCAGCGTGGGCTGGGGGGATAGTTGGGCCCAGCATTTT
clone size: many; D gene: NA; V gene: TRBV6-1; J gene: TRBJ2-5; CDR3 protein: CASSPTGDWETQYF; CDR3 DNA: TGTGCCAGCAGTCCGACGGGGGACTGGGAGACCCAGTACTTC
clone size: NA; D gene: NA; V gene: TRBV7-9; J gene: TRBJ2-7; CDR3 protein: CASSLVGRRGYEQYF; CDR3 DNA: TGTGCCAGCAGCTTAGTTGGGCGGAGAGGCTACGAGCAGTACTTC
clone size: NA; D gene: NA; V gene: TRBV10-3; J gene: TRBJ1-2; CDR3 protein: CAISELGLTEANYGYTF; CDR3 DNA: TGTGCCATCAGTGAGTTAGGACTGACCGAAGCTAACTATGGCTACACCTTC
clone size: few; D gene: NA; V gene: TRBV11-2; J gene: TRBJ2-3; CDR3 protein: CASRATGFNTDTQYF; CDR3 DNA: TGTGCCAGCAGGGCGACAGGATTTAACACAGATACGCAGTATTTT
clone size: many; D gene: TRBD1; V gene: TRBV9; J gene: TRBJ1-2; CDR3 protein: CASSSGQGAAGYTF; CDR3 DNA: TGTGCCAGCAGCTCCGGACAGGGGGCGGCTGGCTACACCTTC
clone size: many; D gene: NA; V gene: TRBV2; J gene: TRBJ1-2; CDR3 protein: CASSGRRDGYTF; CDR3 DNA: TGTGCCAGCTCCGGCCGTCGGGATGGCTACACCTTC
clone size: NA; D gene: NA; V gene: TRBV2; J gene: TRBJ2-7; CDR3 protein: CASSGGGTGELYF; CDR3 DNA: TGTGCCAGCAGCGGGGGCGGAACCGGGGAGCTGTACTTC
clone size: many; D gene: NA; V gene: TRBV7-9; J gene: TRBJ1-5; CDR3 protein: CASSSQDRPQHF; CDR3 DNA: TGTGCCAGCAGCTCCCAGGACAGGCCCCAGCATTTT
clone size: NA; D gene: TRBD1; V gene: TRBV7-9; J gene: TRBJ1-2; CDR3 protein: CASSPRDREGGYTF; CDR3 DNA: TGTGCCAGCAGCCCCCGGGACAGGGAGGGTGGCTACACCTTC
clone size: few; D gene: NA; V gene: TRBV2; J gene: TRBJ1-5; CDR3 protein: CASSFGSRANQPQHF; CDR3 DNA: TGTGCCAGCAGTTTTGGCAGTCGGGCTAATCAGCCCCAGCATTTT
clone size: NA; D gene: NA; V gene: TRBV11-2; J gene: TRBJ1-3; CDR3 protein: CASSSPDRSSGNTIYF; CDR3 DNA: TGTGCCAGCAGCTCCCCGGACAGAAGCTCTGGAAACACCATATATTTT
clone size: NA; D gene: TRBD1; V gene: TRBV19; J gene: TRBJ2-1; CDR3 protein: CASKPGQTYNEQFF; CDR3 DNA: TGTGCCAGTAAACCGGGACAGACCTACAATGAGCAGTTCTTC
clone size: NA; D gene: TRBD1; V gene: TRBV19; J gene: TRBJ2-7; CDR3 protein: CASSIGWTGAYEQYF; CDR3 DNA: TGTGCCAGTAGCATAGGGTGGACAGGGGCCTACGAGCAGTACTTC
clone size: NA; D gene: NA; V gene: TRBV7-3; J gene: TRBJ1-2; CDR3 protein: CASSFNSRGDGYTF; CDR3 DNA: TGTGCCAGCAGCTTCAATTCCAGGGGAGACGGCTACACCTTC
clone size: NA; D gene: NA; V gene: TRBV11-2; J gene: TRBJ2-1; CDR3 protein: CASSLVVSYNEQFF; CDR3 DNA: TGTGCCAGCAGCTTAGTAGTCAGCTACAATGAGCAGTTCTTC
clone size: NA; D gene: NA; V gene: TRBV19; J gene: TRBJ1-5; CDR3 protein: CASSNRGSTNQPQHF; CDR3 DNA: TGTGCCAGTAGTAACCGAGGGTCTACCAATCAGCCCCAGCATTTT
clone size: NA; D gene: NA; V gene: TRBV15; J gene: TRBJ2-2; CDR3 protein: CATSSTLVGVGELFF; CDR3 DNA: TGTGCCACCAGCAGCACCTTGGTGGGGGTTGGGGAGCTGTTTTTT
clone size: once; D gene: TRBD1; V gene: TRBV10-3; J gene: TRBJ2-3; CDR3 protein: CAISARDRGEITDTQYF; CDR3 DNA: TGTGCCATCAGTGCGAGGGACAGGGGAGAAATTACAGATACGCAGTATTTT
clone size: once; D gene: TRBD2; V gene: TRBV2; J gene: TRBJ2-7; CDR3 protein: CASSQGGAGGGEQYF; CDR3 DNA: TGTGCCAGCAGCCAGGGGGGCGCGGGAGGGGGCGAGCAGTACTTC
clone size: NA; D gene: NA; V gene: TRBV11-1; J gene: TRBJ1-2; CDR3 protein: CASSLWRVRANYGYTF; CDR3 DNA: TGTGCCAGCAGCTTATGGAGGGTACGGGCAAACTATGGCTACACCTTC
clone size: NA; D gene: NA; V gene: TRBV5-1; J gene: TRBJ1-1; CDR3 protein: CASSLDVASNTEAFF; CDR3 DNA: TGCGCCAGCAGCTTGGATGTGGCCTCAAACACTGAAGCTTTCTTT
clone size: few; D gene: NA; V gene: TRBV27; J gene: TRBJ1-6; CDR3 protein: CASKLGTFYNSPLHF; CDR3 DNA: TGTGCCTCTAAACTGGGGACATTCTATAATTCACCCCTCCACTTT
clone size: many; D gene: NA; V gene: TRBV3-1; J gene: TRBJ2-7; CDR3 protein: CASSQPGLYEQYF; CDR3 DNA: TGTGCCAGCAGCCAACCTGGACTTTACGAGCAGTACTTC
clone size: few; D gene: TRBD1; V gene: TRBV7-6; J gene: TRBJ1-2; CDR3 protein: CASSMGQRYGYTF; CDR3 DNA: TGTGCCAGCAGCATGGGACAGAGGTATGGCTACACCTTC
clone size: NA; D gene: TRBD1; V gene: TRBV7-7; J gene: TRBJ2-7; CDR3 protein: CASSLAGTGEKYEQYF; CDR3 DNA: TGTGCTAGCAGCTTAGCGGGGACAGGGGAGAAGTACGAGCAGTACTTC
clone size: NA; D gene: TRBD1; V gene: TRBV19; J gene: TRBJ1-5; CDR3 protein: CASSYITGTDSFSNQPQHF; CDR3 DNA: TGTGCCAGTAGCTATATAACCGGGACAGACTCTTTTAGCAATCAGCCCCAGCATTTT
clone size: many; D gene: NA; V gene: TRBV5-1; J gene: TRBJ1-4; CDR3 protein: CASAQSATNEKLFF; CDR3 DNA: TGCGCCAGCGCCCAATCGGCAACTAATGAAAAACTGTTTTTT
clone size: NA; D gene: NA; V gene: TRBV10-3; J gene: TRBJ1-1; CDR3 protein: CAISLTVEDTEAFF; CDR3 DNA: TGTGCCATCAGTTTGACAGTAGAGGATACTGAAGCTTTCTTT
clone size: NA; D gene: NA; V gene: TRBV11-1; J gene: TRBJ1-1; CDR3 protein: CASSPGLAGLMNTEAFF; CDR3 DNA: TGTGCCAGCAGCCCAGGCTTGGCAGGTCTTATGAACACTGAAGCTTTCTTT
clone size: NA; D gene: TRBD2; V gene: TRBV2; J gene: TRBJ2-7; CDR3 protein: CASIPSGGAYEQYF; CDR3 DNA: TGTGCCAGCATCCCTAGCGGGGGGGCCTACGAGCAGTACTTC
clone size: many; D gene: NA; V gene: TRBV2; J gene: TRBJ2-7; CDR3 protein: CASGGISYPDYEQYF; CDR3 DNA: TGTGCCAGCGGGGGAATTTCCTACCCTGACTACGAGCAGTACTTC
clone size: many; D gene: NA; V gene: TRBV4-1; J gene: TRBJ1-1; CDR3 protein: CASSQDGRREAFF; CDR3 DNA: TGCGCCAGCAGCCAAGATGGGCGGCGTGAAGCTTTCTTT
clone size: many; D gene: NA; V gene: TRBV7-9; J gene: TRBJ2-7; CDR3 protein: CASSGLVGDEQYF; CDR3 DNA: TGTGCCAGCAGCGGGCTAGTGGGCGACGAGCAGTACTTC
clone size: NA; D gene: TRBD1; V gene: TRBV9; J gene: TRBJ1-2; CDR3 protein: CASSEDGTGIYGYTF; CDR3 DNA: TGTGCCAGCAGCGAGGACGGGACAGGGATATATGGCTACACCTTC
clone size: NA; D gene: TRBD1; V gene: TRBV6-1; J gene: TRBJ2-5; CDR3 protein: CASSQGEETQYF; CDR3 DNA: TGTGCCAGCAGTCAGGGGGAAGAGACCCAGTACTTC
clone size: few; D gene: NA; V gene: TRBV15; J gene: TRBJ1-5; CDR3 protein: CATVGGGGSNQPQHF; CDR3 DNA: TGTGCCACCGTGGGGGGGGGGGGTAGCAATCAGCCCCAGCATTTT
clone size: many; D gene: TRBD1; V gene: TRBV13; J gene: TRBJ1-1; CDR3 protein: CASSNSRDRATEAFF; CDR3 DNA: TGTGCCAGCAGCAACTCACGGGACAGGGCGACTGAAGCTTTCTTT
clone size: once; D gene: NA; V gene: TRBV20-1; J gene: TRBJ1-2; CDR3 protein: CSAKIRMSNYGYTF; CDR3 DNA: TGCAGTGCTAAGATTCGGATGTCCAACTATGGCTACACCTTC
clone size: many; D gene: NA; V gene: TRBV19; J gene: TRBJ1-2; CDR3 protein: CASSMSRRDGYTF; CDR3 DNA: TGTGCCAGTAGTATGTCCAGGAGGGATGGCTACACCTTC
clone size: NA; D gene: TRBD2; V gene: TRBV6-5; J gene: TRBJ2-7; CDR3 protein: CASSYSWLAGEQYF; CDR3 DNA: TGTGCCAGCAGTTACTCGTGGCTAGCGGGCGAGCAGTACTTC
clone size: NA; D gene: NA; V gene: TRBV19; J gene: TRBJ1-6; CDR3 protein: CASRDRGELGSPLRF; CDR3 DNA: TGTGCCAGTAGAGACCGGGGGGAACTGGGTTCACCCCTCCGCTTT